A single sample is the source of the 22 T cell receptor beta chains below, sequenced in a study of blood T cell repertoires in COVID-19. The data were produced by immunoSEQ multiplex PCR, yet TCRdb's version contains in-frame clones alone and is incomplete. The sample shows roughly 80,000 clones, roughly 90% of them seen only once. The sequenced sample was peripheral blood. These receptors all stem from a man aged 60 to 69 with acute or convalescent COVID-19.

This clone was observed once. The rearrangement links TRBV5-8 to TRBJ2-2; D is undetermined. The V gene's germline CDR1 is SGHTS and CDR2 YDEGEE. The CDR3 covers 14 residues. V dropped 3 bases and J dropped 6 bases, with 12 bases sitting between them. CDR3 sequence: CASSSSIFSGELFF. CDR3 in DNA: TGTGCCAGCAGCTCAAGCATTTTTTCCGGGGAGCTGTTTTTT.

The chain is built from TRBV19 and TRBJ2-2; 11 nucleotides line up with TRBD1. The V gene's germline CDR1 is LNHDA and CDR2 SQIVND (reference sequence). The ends lost 6 bases at V and 7 bases at J; junction bases unmatched: 7. The CDR3 runs to 15 residues. CDR3 protein: CASSRDRGFIGELFF. The CDR3, as DNA: TGTGCCAGTAGCCGGGACAGGGGGTTCATCGGGGAGCTGTTTTTT.

This clone has a single count. The chain has TRBV9 and TRBJ2-3, with D possibly matching TRBD2 (5 bases). CDR3 size: 15 residues. The germline V and J ends were trimmed by 2 bases and 0 bases, with 10 bases remaining between them. Germline-derived CDR1 and CDR2 are SGDLS and YYNGEE. The CDR3 region is CASSVTSGSTDTQYF. In DNA form, the CDR3 reads TGTGCCAGCAGCGTTACAAGCGGAAGCACAGATACGCAGTATTTT.

The CDR3 bases are TGTGCCAGCTATGAAGGCGGGACTCACACCGGGGAGCTGTTTTTT. Amino acids: CASYEGGTHTGELFF. V is TRBV28 and J is TRBJ2-2; D perhaps matches TRBD2 (6 bases). Trimming cost V 8 bases and J 3 bases, with 16 bases left between them. CDR3 size: 15 residues. Germline lookup yields CDR1 MDHEN and CDR2 SYDVKM. Full variable domain (rest looked up from reference TRBV28 and TRBJ2-2): DVKVTQSSRYLVKRTGEKVFLECVQDMDHENMFWYRQDPGLGLRLIYFSYDVKMKEKGDIPEGYSVSREKKERFSLILESASTNQTSMYLCASYEGGTHTGELFFGEGSRLTVL.

This clone has just one count. The J gene is TRBJ2-3, the V gene TRBV11-3, with TRBD2 matching over 11 bases. The CDR3 loop spans 14 amino acids. V lost 6 bases, J lost 4 bases, and 3 bases stayed unmatched. The V gene's germline CDR1 is SGHNT and CDR2 YENEEA. The CDR3 DNA reads TGTGCCAGCAGGGAACTAGCGGGAGCAGATACGCAGTATTTT. It translates to CASRELAGADTQYF.

This clone turned up a few times. DNA for the CDR3: TGCGCCAGCAGTCCGGGACTAGCGGGAGGGCGGGAGACCCAGTACTTC. Protein sequence: CASSPGLAGGRETQYF. This chain connects TRBV10-2 to TRBJ2-5; 16 bases fit TRBD2. The CDR3 spans 16 residues. Trimming at V came to 5 bases and at J to 5 bases, leaving 5 bases not matched to a gene. Germline loops: CDR1 WSHSY, CDR2 SAAADI.

The chain joins TRBV11-3 to TRBJ2-5; D not certain. This CDR3 spans 14 amino acids. V dropped 5 bases and J dropped 5 bases, with 15 bases sitting between them. CDR1 SGHNT and CDR2 YENEEA come from the germline V gene. The CDR3 reads CASSPERVYETQYF. In DNA form, the CDR3 reads TGTGCCAGCAGCCCCGAACGAGTTTACGAGACCCAGTACTTC.

This chain uses TRBV7-9 with TRBJ2-3; tentative D call: TRBD2 (5 bases). Trimming took off 7 bases at V and 4 bases at J, with 24 bases between the two ends. The germline CDR1 and CDR2 sequences are SEHNR and FQNEAQ (reference sequence). This CDR3 comprises 17 residues. The CDR3 loop reads CASTFPVGGRGADTQYF. CDR3 in DNA: TGTGCCAGCACCTTCCCCGTGGGTGGGAGAGGAGCAGATACGCAGTATTTT.

V and J are TRBV5-1 and TRBJ2-5; TRBD2 aligns across 8 bases. Per germline, CDR1 SGHRS and CDR2 YFSETQ. Germline trimming cut 5 bases from V and 4 bases from J; bases unmatched to any gene: 13. The CDR3 has 16 amino acids. Here the CDR3 DNA reads TGCGCCAGCAGACCGGAGGGGGGACTAGTTGGAGAGACCCAGTACTTC. Amino acid sequence: CASRPEGGLVGETQYF.

The J gene is TRBJ2-7, the V gene TRBV7-2; TRBD1 matches 7 bases. With 3 bases clipped from V and 4 bases from J, the junction kept 9 bases outside the gene matches. The CDR3 is 15 residues long. Germline V gene data show CDR1 as SGHTA and CDR2 as FQGNSA. CDR3 loop: CASSLGQGVRYEQYF. The CDR3 DNA is TGTGCCAGCAGCTTGGGCCAGGGGGTCAGGTACGAGCAGTACTTC.

J is TRBJ2-2 and V is TRBV30, with TRBD2 as a possible D gene (6 bases). The V end lost 5 bases, the J end lost 5 bases, and 18 bases lay between the germline ends. Germline CDR1 and CDR2: GTSNPN and SVGIG (reference sequence). This CDR3 has 15 residues. CDR3 DNA sequence: TGTGCCTGGTTTAGCGGAGGTTCAATAACCGGGGAGCTGTTTTTT. It is translated as CAWFSGGSITGELFF.

The chain combines TRBV29-1 with TRBJ1-1, with unresolved D. V gave up 1 base and J gave up 0 bases, with 6 bases separating them. CDR1 is SQVTM and CDR2 is ANQGSEA in the germline V gene. The CDR3 contains 13 residues. CDR3 residues: CSVEGLMNTEAFF. CDR3 coding DNA: TGCAGCGTTGAAGGGCTGATGAACACTGAAGCTTTCTTT. The entire variable domain, with the rest obtained from reference TRBV29-1 and TRBJ1-1, is as follows: SAVISQKPSRDICQRGTSLTIQCQVDSQVTMMFWYRQQPGQSLTLIATANQGSEATYESGFVIDKFPISRPNLTFSTLTVSNMSPEDSSIYLCSVEGLMNTEAFFGQGTRLTVV.

The gene calls are TRBV10-3 and TRBJ2-7; D may be TRBD2 (5 bases). V dropped 7 bases and J dropped 2 bases, with 12 bases sitting between them. This CDR3 contains 13 residues. The V gene's germline CDR1 is ENHRY and CDR2 SYGVKD. The CDR3 nucleotides are TGTGCCATCAACACCGGACTCACCTACGAGCAGTACTTC. Its protein product is CAINTGLTYEQYF.

This sequence joins TRBV5-5 and TRBJ2-1; maybe TRBD2 (5 bases). V shed 1 base and J shed 2 bases, with 10 bases lying between them. The CDR3 runs 15 residues. Germline V CDR1 and CDR2: SGHKS, YYEKEE (reference sequence). CDR3: CASSLTGSPYNEQFF. In DNA, the CDR3 is TGTGCCAGCAGCTTGACGGGGAGCCCCTACAATGAGCAGTTCTTC. Based on the CDR3 plus reference TRBV5-5 and TRBJ2-1, the full variable domain is DAGVTQSPTHLIKTRGQQVTLRCSPISGHKSVSWYQQVLGQGPQFIFQYYEKEERGRGNFPDRFSARQFPNYSSELNVNALLLGDSALYLCASSLTGSPYNEQFFGPGTRLTVL.

V gene TRBV27 combines with J gene TRBJ1-6; 7 positions agree with TRBD1. Trimming at V came to 5 bases and at J to 10 bases, leaving 8 bases not matched to a gene. The germline V gene has CDR1 MNHEY and CDR2 SMNVEV (reference sequence). The CDR3 is 14 residues long. The CDR3 spells CASSLITGASPLHF. CDR3 sequence (DNA): TGTGCCAGCAGTCTTATAACAGGGGCCTCACCCCTCCACTTT.

The chain employs TRBV10-3 and TRBJ1-2, with D possibly TRBD1 on 5 matching bases. This CDR3 spans 15 amino acids. The V end lost 2 bases, the J end lost 8 bases, and 18 bases lay between the germline ends. Germline V gives CDR1 ENHRY, CDR2 SYGVKD. CDR3 sequence reads: CAISEPGLPAGGYTF. Written as DNA, the CDR3 is TGTGCCATCAGTGAGCCGGGACTTCCAGCAGGAGGCTACACCTTC.

The rearrangement uses TRBV5-6 and TRBJ2-7; the match to TRBD1 covers 7 bases. The ends lost 2 bases at V and 0 bases at J; junction bases unmatched: 5. The CDR3 loop spans 15 amino acids. Germline CDR1 SGHDT, CDR2 YYEEEE. The CDR3 loop is CASSFQDRSSYEQYF. CDR3 in DNA: TGTGCCAGCAGCTTCCAGGACAGGAGCTCCTACGAGCAGTACTTC.

The rearrangement uses TRBV7-2 and TRBJ1-6; D ambiguous. CDR1 is SGHTA and CDR2 is FQGNSA in the germline V gene. The V gene lost 6 bases and the J gene lost 7 bases, with 10 bases spanning the gap. The CDR3 sequence is 13 residues long. This CDR3 is CASRRDQNSPLHF. The CDR3 DNA reads TGTGCCAGCAGACGGGATCAAAATTCACCCCTCCACTTT.

The V and J genes are TRBV5-8 and TRBJ2-5; 10 bases fit TRBD1. The CDR3 is 15 residues long. The germline gives CDR1 SGHTS, CDR2 YDEGEE. After removal of 4 bases from V and 5 bases from J, the junction contained 8 bases not matched to a gene. CDR3 protein: CASSRGQGGVETQYF. The DNA of the CDR3 is TGTGCCAGCAGCAGAGGACAGGGGGGAGTGGAGACCCAGTACTTC.

This rearrangement joins TRBV5-5 to TRBJ1-2; D gene unclear. The CDR3 totals 11 residues. With 3 bases removed from V and 8 bases from J, the gap between germline ends came to 8 bases. Germline CDR1 and CDR2: SGHKS and YYEKEE (reference sequence). CDR3 in DNA: TGTGCCAGCAGCTGGGCCCTAGGCTACACCTTC. Translating it yields CASSWALGYTF.

CDR3 sequence: CASSLGGGANVLTF. Written as DNA, the CDR3 is TGCGCCAGCAGCTTGGGAGGTGGGGCCAACGTCCTGACTTTC. The chain recombines TRBV5-1 with TRBJ2-6; D is undetermined. The ends were cut back, 0 bases at V and 3 bases at J, with 4 bases in the middle. In germline, CDR1 is SGHRS, CDR2 YFSETQ. This CDR3 is 14 amino acids long.

In DNA form, the CDR3 reads TGTGCCAGCAGCAAAGCTGAGCGGCCGGGGAACACCGGGGAGCTGTTTTTT. Residues: CASSKAERPGNTGELFF. This chain uses TRBV21-1 with TRBJ2-2; the D call in the table, TRBD2, was not verified against the DNA. TRBV21-1 is a documented pseudogene. The CDR3 is made up of 17 amino acids.